This T cell receptor beta chain was identified in a study of shared clonotypes between healthy human individuals. Only in-frame clones appear in the TCRdb table, and some are missing; sequencing was by immunoSEQ multiplex PCR. The data show approximately 2.5 million clones, around 94% seen once. Sample: naive CD4+ T cells sorted from blood. This sample's subset: CD45RA+ positively selected. The TCR originated in a man aged 18 to 30 in good health.

The CDR3 DNA reads TGTGCCAGCAGTTACCGGCTTACCAATGAAAAACTGTTTTTT. Translation gives CASSYRLTNEKLFF. The rearrangement links TRBV6-5 to TRBJ1-4; D is unclear. The CDR3 runs to 14 residues. V was shortened by 2 bases and J by 5 bases, with 9 bases between the two germline ends. The V gene's germline CDR1 is MNHEY and CDR2 SVGAGI.